Detailed here is one T cell receptor beta chain. Data came from immunoSEQ multiplex PCR; TCRdb stores just in-frame clones and leaves some out. The sample holds roughly 23,000 clones, roughly 45% seen once. Time point meaning: after neoadjuvant nivolumab, at surgical resection. This sample was included in a study of neoadjuvant anti-PD-1 for oral cavity cancer. Whole-study context: Non-progressing patients received a fourth nivolumab dose near day 43, then surgery on days 50-56.

The germline V and J ends were trimmed by 0 bases and 6 bases, with 4 bases remaining between them. This CDR3 comprises 12 residues. Per the germline V gene, CDR1 is ENHRY and CDR2 is SYGVKD. This chain links TRBV10-3 with TRBJ2-3; D remains ambiguous. The sequence derives from a person between 35 and 79 years old with oral cavity squamous cell carcinoma. The sequencing used tumor tissue, collected after nivolumab (anti-PD-1) treatment. DNA of the CDR3: TGTGCCATCAGTGAGTCTGGTGATACGCAGTATTTT. Its protein is CAISESGDTQYF.